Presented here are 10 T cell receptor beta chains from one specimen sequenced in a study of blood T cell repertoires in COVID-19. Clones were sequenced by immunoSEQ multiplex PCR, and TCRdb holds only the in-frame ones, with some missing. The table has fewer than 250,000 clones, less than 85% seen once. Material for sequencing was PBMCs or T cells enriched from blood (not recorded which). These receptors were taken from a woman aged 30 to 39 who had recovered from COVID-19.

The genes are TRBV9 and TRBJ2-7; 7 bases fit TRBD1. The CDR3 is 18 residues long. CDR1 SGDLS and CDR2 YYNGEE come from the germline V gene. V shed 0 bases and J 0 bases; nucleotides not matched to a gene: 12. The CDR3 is CASSVGQSGQRLSYEQYF. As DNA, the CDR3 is TGTGCCAGCAGCGTAGGGCAATCGGGACAGCGCCTCTCCTACGAGCAGTACTTC. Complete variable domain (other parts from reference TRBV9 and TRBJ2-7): DSGVTQTPKHLITATGQRVTLRCSPRSGDLSVYWYQQSLDQGLQFLIQYYNGEERAKGNILERFSAQQFPDLHSELNLSSLELGDSALYFCASSVGQSGQRLSYEQYFGPGTRLTVT.

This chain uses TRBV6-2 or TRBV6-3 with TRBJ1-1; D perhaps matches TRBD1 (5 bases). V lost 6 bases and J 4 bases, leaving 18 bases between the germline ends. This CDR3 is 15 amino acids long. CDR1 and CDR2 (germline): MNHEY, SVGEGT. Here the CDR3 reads CASSRDRPAVTEAFF. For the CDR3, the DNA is TGTGCCAGCAGCCGTGACAGACCCGCTGTCACTGAAGCTTTCTTT.

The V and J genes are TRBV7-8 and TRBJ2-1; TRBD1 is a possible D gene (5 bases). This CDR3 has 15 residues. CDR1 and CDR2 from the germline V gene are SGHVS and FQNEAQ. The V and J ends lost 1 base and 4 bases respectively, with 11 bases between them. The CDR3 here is CASSLVAGQYNEQFF. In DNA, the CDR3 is TGTGCCAGCAGCTTAGTGGCAGGGCAATACAATGAGCAGTTCTTC.

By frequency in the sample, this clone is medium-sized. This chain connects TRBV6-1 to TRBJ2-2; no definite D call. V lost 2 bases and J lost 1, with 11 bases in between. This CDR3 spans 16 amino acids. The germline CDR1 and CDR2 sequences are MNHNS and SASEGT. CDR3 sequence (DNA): TGTGCCAGCAGTGAAAGACTGATGCTGAACACCGGGGAGCTGTTTTTT. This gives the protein CASSERLMLNTGELFF.

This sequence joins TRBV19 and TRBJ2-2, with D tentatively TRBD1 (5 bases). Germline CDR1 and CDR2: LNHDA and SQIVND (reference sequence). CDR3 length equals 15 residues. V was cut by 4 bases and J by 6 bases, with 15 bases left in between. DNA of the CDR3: TGTGCCAGTAGTAGCCCAGGGTCGATCTCCGGGGAGCTGTTTTTT. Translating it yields CASSSPGSISGELFF.

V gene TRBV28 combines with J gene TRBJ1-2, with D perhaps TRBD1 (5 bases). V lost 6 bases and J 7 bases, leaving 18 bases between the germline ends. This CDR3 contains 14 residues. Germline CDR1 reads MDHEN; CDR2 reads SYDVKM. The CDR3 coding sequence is TGTGCCAGCAGGGGGGGAGCTGCCTTATCTGGCTACACCTTC. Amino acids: CASRGGAALSGYTF.

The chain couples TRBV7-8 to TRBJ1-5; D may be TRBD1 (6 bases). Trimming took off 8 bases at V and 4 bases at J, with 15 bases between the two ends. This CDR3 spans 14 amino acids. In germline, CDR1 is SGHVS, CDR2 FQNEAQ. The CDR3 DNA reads TGTGCCAGCGGACCATGGACAGCGAATCAGCCCCAGCATTTT. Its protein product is CASGPWTANQPQHF.

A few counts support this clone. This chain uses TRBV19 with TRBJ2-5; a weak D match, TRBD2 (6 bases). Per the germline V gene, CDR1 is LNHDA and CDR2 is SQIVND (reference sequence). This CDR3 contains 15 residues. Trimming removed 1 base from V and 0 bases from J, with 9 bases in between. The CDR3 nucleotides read TGTGCCAGTAGTATAGGGGCTAGCGACCAAGAGACCCAGTACTTC. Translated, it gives CASSIGASDQETQYF.

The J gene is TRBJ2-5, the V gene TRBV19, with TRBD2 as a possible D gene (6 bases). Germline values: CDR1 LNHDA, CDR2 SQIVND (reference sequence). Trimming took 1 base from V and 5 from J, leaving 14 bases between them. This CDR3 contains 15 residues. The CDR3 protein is CASSIAGLREETQYF. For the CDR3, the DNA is TGTGCCAGTAGTATAGCAGGGCTCCGGGAGGAGACCCAGTACTTC.

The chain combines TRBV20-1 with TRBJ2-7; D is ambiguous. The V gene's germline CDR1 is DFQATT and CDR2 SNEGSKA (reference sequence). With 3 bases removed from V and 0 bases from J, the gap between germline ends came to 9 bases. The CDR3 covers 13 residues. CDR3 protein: CSASVVSSYEQYF. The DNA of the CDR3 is TGCAGTGCTAGTGTGGTTAGCTCCTACGAGCAGTACTTC.